The entry below gives a single T cell receptor (beta chain) sequence along with its context. This sample is drawn from a study of control samples from healthy donors and cancer patients. Sequencing was performed with immunoSEQ multiplex PCR; in TCRdb, only in-frame clones are kept and a portion is missing. In the table there are some 89,000 clones, about 85% of which are singletons. The CDR3 sequence is 15 residues long. Germline values: CDR1 SGHKS, CDR2 YYEKEE (reference sequence). Trimming removed 3 bases from V and 7 bases from J; junction bases left unmatched: 7. The material sequenced was blood. This TCR was recovered from a woman between 40 and 50 years old in good health. The chain joins TRBV5-5 to TRBJ2-2; 9 bases line up with TRBD2. DNA of the CDR3: TGTGCCAGCAGCTCAACGGCGGGGGGGCGCGGGGAGCTGTTTTTT. Translating it yields CASSSTAGGRGELFF. Variable domain in full (rest from reference TRBV5-5 and TRBJ2-2): DAGVTQSPTHLIKTRGQQVTLRCSPISGHKSVSWYQQVLGQGPQFIFQYYEKEERGRGNFPDRFSARQFPNYSSELNVNALLLGDSALYLCASSSTAGGRGELFFGEGSRLTVL.